This T cell receptor beta chain was sequenced during a study of cytomegalovirus exposure and HLA in healthy donors. Study-wide results and caveats: An analysis done earlier found most TCR beta V segments productive about 87% or about 30% of the time. Researchers reported in a later analysis that a missense DCLRE1C variant was tied to TCR beta V- and J-gene trimming. In a later analysis, approximately 15,000 TCR beta sequences were associated with HLA alleles at 0.05 false discovery rate.

A remark on this clone: Its matching antigen is unknown.

Trimming shortened V by 4 bases and J by 0 bases, and 12 bases separated the two germline ends. The germline V gene encodes CDR1 LNHDA and CDR2 SQIVND (reference sequence). This CDR3 has 16 amino acids. Primers: 60 Vbeta forward and 13 Jbeta reverse. Sequencing was performed with immunoSEQ multiplex PCR; in TCRdb, only in-frame clones are kept and a portion is missing. This sample has more than 80,000 clones, with roughly four fifths found just once. The chain joins TRBV19 to TRBJ1-4; no definite D call. This TCR came from a female donor in good health and CMV-seropositive. Sequenced sample: PBMCs. The CDR3 sequence: CASSSPKAPTNEKLFF. CDR3 nucleotide sequence: TGTGCCAGTAGTAGTCCCAAAGCTCCAACTAATGAAAAACTGTTTTTT.